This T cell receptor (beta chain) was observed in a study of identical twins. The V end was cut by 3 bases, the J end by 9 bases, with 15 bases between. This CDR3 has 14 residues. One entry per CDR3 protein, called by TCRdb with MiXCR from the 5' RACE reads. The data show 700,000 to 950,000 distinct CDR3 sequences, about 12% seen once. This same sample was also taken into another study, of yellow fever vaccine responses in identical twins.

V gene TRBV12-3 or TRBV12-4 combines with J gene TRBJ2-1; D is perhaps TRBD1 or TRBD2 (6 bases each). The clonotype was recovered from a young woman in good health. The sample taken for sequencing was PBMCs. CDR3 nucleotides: TGTGCCAGCAGTTTTAGACAGGTGGGGGGTGAGCAGTTCTTC. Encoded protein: CASSFRQVGGEQFF.